This T cell receptor (beta chain) was recorded in a study of T cell repertoires in cytomegalovirus infection. Study results and limitations: Dominating the ex vivo response were TCR beta clonotypes that were CMV-specific and HLA-C-restricted.

This clonotype was observed a handful of times. Its antigen is unidentified. TCRdb independently ran MiXCR on the reads; one entry per CDR3 protein. The sample yields some 600,000 distinct CDR3 sequences, around 24% seen once. This CDR3 has 16 residues. CDR1 and CDR2 (germline): MNHEY, SVGAGI. V shed 2 bases and J shed 1 base, with 11 bases lying between them. The chain links TRBV6-5 to TRBJ2-2, with D possibly TRBD1 on 6 matching bases. The origin of this receptor is a human donor in good health (CMV status not recorded). Some clones in this sample may be carry-over from other donors' samples. The sample comprised CD8+ T cells from PBMCs. The CDR3 coding sequence is TGTGCCAGCAGTTACCCGGGACATGGGAACACCGGGGAGCTGTTTTTT. Amino acid sequence: CASSYPGHGNTGELFF.